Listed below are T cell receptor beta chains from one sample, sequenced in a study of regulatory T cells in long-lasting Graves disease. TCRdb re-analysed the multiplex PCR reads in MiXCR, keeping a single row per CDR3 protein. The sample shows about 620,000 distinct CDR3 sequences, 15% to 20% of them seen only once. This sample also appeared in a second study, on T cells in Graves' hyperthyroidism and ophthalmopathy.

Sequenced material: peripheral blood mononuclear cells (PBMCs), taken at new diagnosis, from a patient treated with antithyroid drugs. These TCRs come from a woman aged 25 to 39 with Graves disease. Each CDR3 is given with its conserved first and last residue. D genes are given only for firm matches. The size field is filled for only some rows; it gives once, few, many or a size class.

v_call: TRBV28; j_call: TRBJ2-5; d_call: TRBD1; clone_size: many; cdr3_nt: TGTGCCAGCAGTTTGGTGGGACAGGGGAAAGAGACCCAGTACTTC; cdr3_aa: CASSLVGQGKETQYF
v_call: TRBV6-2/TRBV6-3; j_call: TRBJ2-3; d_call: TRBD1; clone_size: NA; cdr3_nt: TGTGCCAGCAGTTGGACAGGGTTTCTGGATACGCAGTATTTT; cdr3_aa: CASSWTGFLDTQYF
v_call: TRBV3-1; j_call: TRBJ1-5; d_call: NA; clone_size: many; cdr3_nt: TGTGCCAGCAGCCAAGACCTGTTTAACGATCAGCCCCAGCATTTT; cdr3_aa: CASSQDLFNDQPQHF
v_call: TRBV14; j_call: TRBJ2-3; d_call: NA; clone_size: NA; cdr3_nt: TGTGCCAGCAGCCAACGCGCAGCGGTTGGCACAGATACGCAGTATTTT; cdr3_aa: CASSQRAAVGTDTQYF
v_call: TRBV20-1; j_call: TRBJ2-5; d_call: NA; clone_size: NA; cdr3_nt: TGCAGTGCTAGAGATCAGCTCGGGAGAGTGACAGAGACCCAGTACTTC; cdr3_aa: CSARDQLGRVTETQYF
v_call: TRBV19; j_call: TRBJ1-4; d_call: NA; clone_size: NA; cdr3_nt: TGTGCCAGTAGGAGTATTGGGGACCCAGGACTGTTTTTT; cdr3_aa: CASRSIGDPGLFF
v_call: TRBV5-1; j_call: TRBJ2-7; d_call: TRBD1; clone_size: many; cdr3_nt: TGCGCCAGCAGCTTGGCGGCAGGGGGCATTAGCTCCTACGAGCAGTACTTC; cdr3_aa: CASSLAAGGISSYEQYF
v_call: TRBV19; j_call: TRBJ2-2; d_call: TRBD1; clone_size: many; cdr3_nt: TGTGCCAGCAGTGACAGGGGGAACACCGGGGAGCTGTTTTTT; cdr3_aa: CASSDRGNTGELFF
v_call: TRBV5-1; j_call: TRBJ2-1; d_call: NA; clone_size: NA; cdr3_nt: TGCGCCAGCAGTTGGAACGTAGTTATCAATGAGCAGTTCTTC; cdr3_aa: CASSWNVVINEQFF
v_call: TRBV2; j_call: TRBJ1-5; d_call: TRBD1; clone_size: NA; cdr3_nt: TGTGCCAGCAGTGAAAAGGGACAGGCGAATCAGCCCCAGCATTTT; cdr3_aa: CASSEKGQANQPQHF
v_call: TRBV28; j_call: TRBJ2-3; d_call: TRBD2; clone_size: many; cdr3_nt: TGTGCCACCATACCTAATAATAGCGGGAGGGCGGCGGATACGCAGTATTTT; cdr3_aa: CATIPNNSGRAADTQYF
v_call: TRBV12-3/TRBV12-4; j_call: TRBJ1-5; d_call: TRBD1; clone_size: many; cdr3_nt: TGTGCCAGCAGTTTCGCCGGGACAGTGACCAATCAGCCCCAGCATTTT; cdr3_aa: CASSFAGTVTNQPQHF
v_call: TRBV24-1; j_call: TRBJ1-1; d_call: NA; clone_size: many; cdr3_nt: TGTGCCACCAGTGATTTTAGGAACACTGAAGCTTTCTTT; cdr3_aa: CATSDFRNTEAFF
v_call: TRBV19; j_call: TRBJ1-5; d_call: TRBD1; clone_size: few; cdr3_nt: TGTGCCAGTACCGCGGACAGGGGGAAGGGCAATCAGCCCCAGCATTTT; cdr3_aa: CASTADRGKGNQPQHF
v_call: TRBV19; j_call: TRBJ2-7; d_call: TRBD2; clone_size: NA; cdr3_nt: TGTGCCAGTAGTAGATCCGCTCCTAGCGGGATTAGCTCCTACGAGCAGTACTTC; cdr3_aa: CASSRSAPSGISSYEQYF
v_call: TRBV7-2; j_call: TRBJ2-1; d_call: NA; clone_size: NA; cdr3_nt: TGTGCCAGCAGCTTATCTGGACGGAGAGACCACAACGAGCAGTTCTTC; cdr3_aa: CASSLSGRRDHNEQFF
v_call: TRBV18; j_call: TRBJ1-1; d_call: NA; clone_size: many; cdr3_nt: TGTGCCAGCTCACCATACGGGCGGCACCTCACTGAAGCTTTCTTT; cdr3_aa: CASSPYGRHLTEAFF
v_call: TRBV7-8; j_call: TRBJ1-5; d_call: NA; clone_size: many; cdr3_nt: TGTGCCAGCAGCTTATCACAGAAGGACCAGCCCCAGCATTTT; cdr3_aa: CASSLSQKDQPQHF
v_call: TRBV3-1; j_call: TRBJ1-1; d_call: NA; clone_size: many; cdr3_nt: TGTGCCAGCAGCCAAGTACCAGACACTGAAGCTTTCTTT; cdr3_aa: CASSQVPDTEAFF
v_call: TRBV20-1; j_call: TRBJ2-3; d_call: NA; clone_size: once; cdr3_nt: TGCAGTGCCGGGGACACAGATACGCAGTATTTT; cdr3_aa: CSAGDTDTQYF
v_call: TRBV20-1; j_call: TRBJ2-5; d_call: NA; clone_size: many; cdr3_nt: TGCAGTGCTAGAGATCCCGCATCGTTCACCCAGTACTTC; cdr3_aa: CSARDPASFTQYF
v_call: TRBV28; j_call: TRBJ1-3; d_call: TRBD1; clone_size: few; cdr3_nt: TGTGCCAGCAGTAGTCCGGGACAGCTCTCTGGAAACACCATATATTTT; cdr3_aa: CASSSPGQLSGNTIYF